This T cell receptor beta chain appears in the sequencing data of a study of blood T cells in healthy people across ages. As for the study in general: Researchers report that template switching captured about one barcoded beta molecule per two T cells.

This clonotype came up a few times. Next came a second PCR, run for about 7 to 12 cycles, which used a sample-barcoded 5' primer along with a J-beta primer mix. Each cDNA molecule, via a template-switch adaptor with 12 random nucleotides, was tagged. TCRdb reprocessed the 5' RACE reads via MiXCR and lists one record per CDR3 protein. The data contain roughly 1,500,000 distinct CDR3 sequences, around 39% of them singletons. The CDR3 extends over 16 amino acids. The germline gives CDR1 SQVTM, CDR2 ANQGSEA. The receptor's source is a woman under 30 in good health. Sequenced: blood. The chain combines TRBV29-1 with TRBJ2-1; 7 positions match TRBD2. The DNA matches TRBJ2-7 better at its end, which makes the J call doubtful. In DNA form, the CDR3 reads TGCAGCGTTGAAACCACCCTAGCGGAGGCCTACAATGAGCAGTACTTC. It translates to CSVETTLAEAYNEQYF.